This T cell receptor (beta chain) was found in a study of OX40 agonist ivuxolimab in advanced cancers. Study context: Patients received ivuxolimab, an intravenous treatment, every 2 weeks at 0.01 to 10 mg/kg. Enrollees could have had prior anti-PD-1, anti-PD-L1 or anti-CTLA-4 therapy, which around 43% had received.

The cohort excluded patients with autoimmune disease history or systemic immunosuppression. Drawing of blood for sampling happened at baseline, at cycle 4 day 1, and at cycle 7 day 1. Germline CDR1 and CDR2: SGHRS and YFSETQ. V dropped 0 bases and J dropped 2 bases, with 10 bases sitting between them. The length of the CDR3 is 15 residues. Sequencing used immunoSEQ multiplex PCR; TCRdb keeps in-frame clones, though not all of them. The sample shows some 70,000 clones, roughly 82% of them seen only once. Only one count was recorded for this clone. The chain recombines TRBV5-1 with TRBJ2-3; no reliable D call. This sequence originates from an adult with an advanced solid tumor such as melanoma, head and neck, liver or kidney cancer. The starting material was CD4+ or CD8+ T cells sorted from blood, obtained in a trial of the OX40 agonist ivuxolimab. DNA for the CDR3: TGCGCCAGCAGCTTGGCTAGGCCTACCACAGATACGCAGTATTTT. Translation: CASSLARPTTDTQYF.